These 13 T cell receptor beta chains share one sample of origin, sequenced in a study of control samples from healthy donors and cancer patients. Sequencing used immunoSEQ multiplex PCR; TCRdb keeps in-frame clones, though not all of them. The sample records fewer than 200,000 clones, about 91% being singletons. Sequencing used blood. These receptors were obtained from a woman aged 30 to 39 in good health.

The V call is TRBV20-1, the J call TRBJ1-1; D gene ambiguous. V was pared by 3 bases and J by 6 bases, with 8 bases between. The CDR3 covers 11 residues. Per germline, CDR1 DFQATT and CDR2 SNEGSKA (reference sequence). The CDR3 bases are TGCAGTGCTAGTCCTGTCGCTGAAGCTTTCTTT. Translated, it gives CSASPVAEAFF.

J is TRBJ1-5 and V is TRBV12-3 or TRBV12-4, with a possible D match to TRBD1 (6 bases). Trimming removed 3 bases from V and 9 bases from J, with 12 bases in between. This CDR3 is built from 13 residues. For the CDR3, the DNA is TGTGCCAGCAGTTTCCTGGGACATGGGCCCCAGCATTTT. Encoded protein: CASSFLGHGPQHF.

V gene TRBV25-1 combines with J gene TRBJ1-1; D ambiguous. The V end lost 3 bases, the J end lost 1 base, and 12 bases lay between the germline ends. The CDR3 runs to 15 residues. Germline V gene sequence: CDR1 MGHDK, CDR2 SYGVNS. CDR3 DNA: TGTGCCAGCAGTGAGGCGGACGGAAGGAACACTGAAGCTTTCTTT. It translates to CASSEADGRNTEAFF.

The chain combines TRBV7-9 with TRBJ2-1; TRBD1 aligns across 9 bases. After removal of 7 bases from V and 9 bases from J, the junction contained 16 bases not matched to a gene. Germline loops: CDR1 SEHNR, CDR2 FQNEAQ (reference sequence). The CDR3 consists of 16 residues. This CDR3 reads CASTPWETGGVGEQFF. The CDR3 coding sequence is TGTGCCAGCACTCCCTGGGAGACAGGGGGGGTCGGTGAGCAGTTCTTC. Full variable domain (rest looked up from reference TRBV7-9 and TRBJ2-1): DTGVSQNPRHKITKRGQNVTFRCDPISEHNRLYWYRQTLGQGPEFLTYFQNEAQLEKSRLLSDRFSAERPKGSFSTLEIQRTEQGDSAMYLCASTPWETGGVGEQFFGPGTRLTVL.

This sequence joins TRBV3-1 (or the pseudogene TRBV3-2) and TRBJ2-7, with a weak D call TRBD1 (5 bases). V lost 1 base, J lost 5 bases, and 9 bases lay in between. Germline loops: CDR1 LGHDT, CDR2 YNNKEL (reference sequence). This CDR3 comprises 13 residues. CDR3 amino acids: CASSQVGQDEQYF. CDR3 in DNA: TGTGCCAGCAGCCAAGTGGGGCAAGACGAGCAGTACTTC.

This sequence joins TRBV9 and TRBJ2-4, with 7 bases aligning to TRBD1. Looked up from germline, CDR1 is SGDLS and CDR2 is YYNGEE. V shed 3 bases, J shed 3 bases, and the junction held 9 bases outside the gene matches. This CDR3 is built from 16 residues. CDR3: CASSAGQVSGKNIQYF. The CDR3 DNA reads TGTGCCAGCAGCGCCGGACAGGTTTCCGGCAAAAACATTCAGTACTTC. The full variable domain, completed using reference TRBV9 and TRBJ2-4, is DSGVTQTPKHLITATGQRVTLRCSPRSGDLSVYWYQQSLDQGLQFLIQYYNGEERAKGNILERFSAQQFPDLHSELNLSSLELGDSALYFCASSAGQVSGKNIQYFGAGTRLSVL.

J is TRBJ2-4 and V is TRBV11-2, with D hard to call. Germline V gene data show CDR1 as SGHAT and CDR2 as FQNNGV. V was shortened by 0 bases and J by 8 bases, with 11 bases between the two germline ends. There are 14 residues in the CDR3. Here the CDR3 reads CASSLDPGRDIQYF. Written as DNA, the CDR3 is TGTGCCAGCAGCTTAGATCCGGGCCGGGACATTCAGTACTTC.

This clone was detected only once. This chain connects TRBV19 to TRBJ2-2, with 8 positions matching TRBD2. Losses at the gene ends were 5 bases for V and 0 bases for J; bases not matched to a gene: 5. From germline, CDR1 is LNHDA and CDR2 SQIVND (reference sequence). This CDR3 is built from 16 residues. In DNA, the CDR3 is TGTGCCAGTAGTCCCCGCGGGGGGCCGAACACCGGGGAGCTGTTTTTT. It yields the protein CASSPRGGPNTGELFF.

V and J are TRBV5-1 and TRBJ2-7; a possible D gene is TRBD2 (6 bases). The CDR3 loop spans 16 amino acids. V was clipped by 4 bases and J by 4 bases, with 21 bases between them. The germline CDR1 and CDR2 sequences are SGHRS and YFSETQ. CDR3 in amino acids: CASSLLGLKAYYEQYV. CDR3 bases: TGCGCCAGCAGCCTGCTGGGACTCAAAGCTTATTACGAGCAGTACGTC.

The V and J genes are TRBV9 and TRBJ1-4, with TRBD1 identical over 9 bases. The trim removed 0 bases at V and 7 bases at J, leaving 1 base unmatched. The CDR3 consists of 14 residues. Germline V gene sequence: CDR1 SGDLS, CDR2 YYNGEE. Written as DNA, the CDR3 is TGTGCCAGCAGCGTAGAGACAGGGGGTGAAAAACTGTTTTTT. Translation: CASSVETGGEKLFF.

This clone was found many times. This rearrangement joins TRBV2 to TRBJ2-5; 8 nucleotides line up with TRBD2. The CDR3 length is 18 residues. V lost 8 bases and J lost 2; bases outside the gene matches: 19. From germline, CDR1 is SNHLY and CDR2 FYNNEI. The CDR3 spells CASFVGTRMRGPQETQYF. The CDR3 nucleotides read TGTGCCAGCTTTGTGGGGACTAGAATGAGGGGTCCGCAAGAGACCCAGTACTTC.

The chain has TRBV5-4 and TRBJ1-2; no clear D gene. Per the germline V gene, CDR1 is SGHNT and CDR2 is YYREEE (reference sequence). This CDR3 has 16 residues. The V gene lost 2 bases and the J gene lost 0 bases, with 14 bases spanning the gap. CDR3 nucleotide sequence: TGTGCCAGCAGCTTTGGTATCACGGGATCTAACTATGGCTACACCTTC. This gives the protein CASSFGITGSNYGYTF.

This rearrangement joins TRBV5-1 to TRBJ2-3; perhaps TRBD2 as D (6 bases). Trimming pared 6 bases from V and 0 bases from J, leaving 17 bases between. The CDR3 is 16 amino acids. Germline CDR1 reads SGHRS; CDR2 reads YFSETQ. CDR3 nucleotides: TGCGCCAGCAAGGAGGGTAGCGACTCTAGCACAGATACGCAGTATTTT. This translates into CASKEGSDSSTDTQYF.